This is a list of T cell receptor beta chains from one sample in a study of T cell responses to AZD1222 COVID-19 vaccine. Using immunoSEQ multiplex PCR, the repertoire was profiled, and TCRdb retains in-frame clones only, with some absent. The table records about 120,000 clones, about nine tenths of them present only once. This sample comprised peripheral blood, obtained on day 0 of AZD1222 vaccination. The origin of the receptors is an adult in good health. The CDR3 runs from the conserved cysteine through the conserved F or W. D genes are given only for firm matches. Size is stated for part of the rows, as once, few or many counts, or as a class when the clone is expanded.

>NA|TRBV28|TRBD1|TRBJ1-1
TGTGCCAGCACCGGACAGGGAGTAGTAACTGAAGCTTTCTTT
CASTGQGVVTEAFF
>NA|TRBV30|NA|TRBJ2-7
TGTGCCTGGGAGACAGGCATCTCCTACGAGCAGTACTTC
CAWETGISYEQYF
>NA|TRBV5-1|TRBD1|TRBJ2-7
TGCGCCAGCAGCTTGCGAGGCGGCAGTGGACAGGGAGCAAGCTACGAGCAGTACTTC
CASSLRGGSGQGASYEQYF
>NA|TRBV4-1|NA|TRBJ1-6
TGCGCCAGCAGCCAAGGGACAGACCTCTCCTATAATTCACCCCTCCACTTT
CASSQGTDLSYNSPLHF
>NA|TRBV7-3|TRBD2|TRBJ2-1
TGTGCCAGCAGCTCGGCACTAGCGGGACTACAGTTCTTC
CASSSALAGLQFF
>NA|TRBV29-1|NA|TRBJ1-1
TGCAGCGCGGGGCGGGGCCTGAACACTGAAGCTTTCTTT
CSAGRGLNTEAFF
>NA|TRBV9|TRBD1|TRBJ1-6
TGTGCCAGCAGCGAGAGGGACAGCTATAATTCACCCCTCCACTTT
CASSERDSYNSPLHF
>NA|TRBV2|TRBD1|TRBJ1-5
TGTGCCAGCAGTCCGACAGGGAGAAGTAATCAGCCCCAGCATTTT
CASSPTGRSNQPQHF
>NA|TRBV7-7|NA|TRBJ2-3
TGTGCTAGCAGCCCCGGGGGCGGAGATACGCAGTATTTT
CASSPGGGDTQYF
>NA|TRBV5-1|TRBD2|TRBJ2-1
TGCGCCAGCAGCTTGGAAGGTAGCGGGAGGGCCCGCTTCTTC
CASSLEGSGRARFF
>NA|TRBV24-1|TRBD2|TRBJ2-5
TGTGCCACCAGTCAAGCGGGAGTTGGTGAGACCCAGTACTTC
CATSQAGVGETQYF
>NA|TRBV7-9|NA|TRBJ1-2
TGTGCCAGCAGCTTGACAGGATCTAACTATGGCTACACCTTC
CASSLTGSNYGYTF
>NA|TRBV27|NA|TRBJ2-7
TGTGCCAGCAGTGGGGGTAGAGAGCAGTACTTC
CASSGGREQYF
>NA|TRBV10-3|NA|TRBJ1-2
TGTGCCATCAGCGACAGTACCTATGGCTACACCTTC
CAISDSTYGYTF
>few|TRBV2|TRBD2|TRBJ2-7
TGTGCCAGCAGTCTAGCGGGAGCCCCGGCCGACGAGCAGTACTTC
CASSLAGAPADEQYF
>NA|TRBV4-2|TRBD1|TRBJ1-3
TGTGCCAGCAGCCAGGAGGACAGGGTCTCTGGAAACACCATATATTTT
CASSQEDRVSGNTIYF
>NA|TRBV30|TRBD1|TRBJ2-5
TGTGCCTATGGGACAGGGGGGCGGGAGACCCAGTACTTC
CAYGTGGRETQYF
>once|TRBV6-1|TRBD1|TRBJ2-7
TGTGCCAGCAGCGACAGGGGGTCGGGCCACGAGCAGTACTTC
CASSDRGSGHEQYF
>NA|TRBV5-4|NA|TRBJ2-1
TGTGCCAGCAGCTTCGGTAGCGCTAAGCAGTTCTTC
CASSFGSAKQFF